The next 9 T cell receptor beta chains were all read from a single sample in a study of T cells after yellow fever vaccination. TCRdb processed the 5' RACE reads anew with MiXCR; each CDR3 protein has one entry. This sample has about 320,000 distinct CDR3 sequences; 9.5% to 15% occur once, and the top ten carry 2.5% to 3.5%. Source: CD4+ T cells sorted from PBMCs, taken 15 days after the yellow fever booster vaccination. The receptors were sampled from a man younger than 30 who received the YFV17D yellow fever vaccine.

This clonotype showed up just a few times. The chain employs TRBV6-2 or TRBV6-3 and TRBJ2-7; 7 bases are a match to TRBD2. Trimming took 10 bases from V and 2 from J; bases not matched to a gene: 8. The CDR3 contains 13 residues. Germline CDR1 MNHEY, CDR2 SVGEGT. Written as DNA, the CDR3 is TGTGCCATCGAAAGCGGGGCAACCTACGAGCAGTACTTC. It specifies CAIESGATYEQYF.

Only a few counts were recorded for this clonotype. The rearrangement uses TRBV29-1 and TRBJ1-2, with D possibly matching TRBD1 (5 bases). The CDR3 consists of 12 residues. Germline V gene sequence: CDR1 SQVTM, CDR2 ANQGSEA. Deletions cut 5 bases from V and 1 base from J, with 8 bases between. DNA of the CDR3: TGCAGCGTTAAGGGGTTTAACTATGGCTACACCTTC. This sequence encodes CSVKGFNYGYTF.

The rearrangement links TRBV6-5 to TRBJ2-7; D remains unclear. This CDR3 has 14 amino acids. V dropped 4 bases and J dropped 0 bases, with 10 bases sitting between them. From germline, CDR1 is MNHEY and CDR2 SVGAGI. CDR3 protein: CASSWQASSYEQYF. Here the CDR3 DNA reads TGTGCCAGCAGTTGGCAGGCCAGCTCCTACGAGCAGTACTTC.

In its sample, this clonotype was seen a few times. V gene TRBV20-1 combines with J gene TRBJ1-1; 8 nucleotides line up with TRBD1. CDR1 is DFQATT and CDR2 is SNEGSKA in the germline V gene (reference sequence). The V and J ends lost 3 bases and 0 bases, in that order; junction bases with no gene match: 6. The CDR3 runs to 15 residues. This CDR3 is CSASGQGRLNTEAFF. CDR3 DNA sequence: TGCAGTGCTAGTGGACAGGGACGACTGAACACTGAAGCTTTCTTT.

The chain links TRBV4-1 to TRBJ2-3; no reliable D call. V shed 3 bases and J shed 1 base, with 14 bases lying between them. The CDR3 consists of 16 residues. In germline, CDR1 is MGHRA, CDR2 YSYEKL. The CDR3, as DNA: TGCGCCAGCAGCCACACCCTGGCAAGCGGCACAGATACGCAGTATTTT. Amino acids: CASSHTLASGTDTQYF.

The V call is TRBV25-1, the J call TRBJ2-7, with 9 bases lining up with TRBD1. Germline V CDR1 and CDR2: MGHDK, SYGVNS. V lost 8 bases to trimming and J lost 3 bases; unmatched junction nucleotides: 5. The CDR3 spans 13 residues. The CDR3 DNA follows: TGTGCCAGCGCCCGGACAGGGGTCTACGAGCAGTACTTC. Translating gives CASARTGVYEQYF.

The genes are TRBV4-2 and TRBJ2-5, with TRBD2 identical over 8 bases. Germline V lookup: CDR1 LGHNA, CDR2 YNFKEQ. V was clipped by 5 bases and J by 3 bases; unmatched bases: 8. The CDR3 sequence is 15 residues long. The CDR3 nucleotides are TGTGCCAGCAGCGAAGCCCGGGGGGGCGAAGAGACCCAGTACTTC. Protein sequence: CASSEARGGEETQYF.

The chain joins TRBV28 to TRBJ2-7; the D is unclear. Germline CDR1 reads MDHEN; CDR2 reads SYDVKM. The CDR3 covers 13 residues. Trimming took 8 bases from V and 2 from J, leaving 13 bases between them. The CDR3 here is CASRHSSAYEQYV. DNA of the CDR3: TGTGCCAGCCGCCATAGTAGTGCCTACGAGCAGTACGTC.

The chain links TRBV7-6 to TRBJ1-4; no reliable D call. The CDR3 covers 15 residues. Germline V gene sequence: CDR1 SGHVS, CDR2 FNYEAQ. V lost 2 bases to trimming and J lost 7 bases, with 14 bases between them. In nucleotides, the CDR3 is TGTGCCAGCAGCTTATTGGCGACGTCGGGTGAAAAACTGTTTTTT. It codes for CASSLLATSGEKLFF.